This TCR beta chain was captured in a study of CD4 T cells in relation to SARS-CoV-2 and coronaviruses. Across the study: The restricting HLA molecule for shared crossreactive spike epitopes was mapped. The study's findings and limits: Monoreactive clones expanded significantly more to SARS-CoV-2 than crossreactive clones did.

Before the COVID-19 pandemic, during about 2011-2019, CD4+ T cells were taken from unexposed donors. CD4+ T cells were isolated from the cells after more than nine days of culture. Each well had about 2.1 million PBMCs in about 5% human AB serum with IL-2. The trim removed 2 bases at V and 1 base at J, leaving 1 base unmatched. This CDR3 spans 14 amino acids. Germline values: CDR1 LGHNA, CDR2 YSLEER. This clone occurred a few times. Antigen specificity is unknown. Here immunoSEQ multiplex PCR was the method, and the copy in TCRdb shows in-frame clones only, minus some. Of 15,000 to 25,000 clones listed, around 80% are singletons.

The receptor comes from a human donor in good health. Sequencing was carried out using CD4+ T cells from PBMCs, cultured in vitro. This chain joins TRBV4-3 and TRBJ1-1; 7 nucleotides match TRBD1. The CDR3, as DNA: TGCGCCAGCAGCCAAAACAGGGGGAACACTGAAGCTTTCTTT. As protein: CASSQNRGNTEAFF.